Listed below are T cell receptor beta chains from one sample, sequenced in a study of regulatory T cells in long-lasting Graves disease. From the multiplex PCR reads, TCRdb called clonotypes with MiXCR, one entry per CDR3 protein. Among roughly 320,000 distinct CDR3 sequences listed, roughly 17% were seen once. The same sample was also studied in work on T cells in Graves' hyperthyroidism and ophthalmopathy.

Sequenced material: peripheral blood mononuclear cells (PBMCs), taken at new diagnosis, from a patient treated with antithyroid drugs. All receptors derive from a man between 35 and 55 years old with Graves disease. Each CDR3 is given with its conserved first and last residue. A D gene is named only where the DNA matches it firmly. Rows may omit the clone size; those that give it use once, few, many or a size class.

j_call d_call v_call clone_size cdr3_aa cdr3_nt
TRBJ2-5 NA TRBV27 NA CASSPGYSVETQYF TGTGCCAGCAGCCCGGGGTATTCTGTCGAGACCCAGTACTTC
TRBJ2-7 NA TRBV6-2/TRBV6-3 many CASSYPTRAFSYEQYF TGTGCCAGCAGTTACCCCACCAGGGCATTCTCCTACGAGCAGTACTTC
TRBJ1-2 NA TRBV28 NA CASSLQRAGTYGYTF TGTGCCAGCAGTCTACAACGGGCCGGGACCTATGGCTACACCTTC
TRBJ2-7 NA TRBV20-1 NA CSARVPGYEQYF TGCAGTGCTAGAGTTCCCGGCTACGAGCAGTACTTC
TRBJ2-5 NA TRBV5-5 many CASSLRAGETQYF TGTGCCAGCAGCTTGCGGGCGGGGGAGACCCAGTACTTC
TRBJ2-3 NA TRBV9 many CASSVGVIYTDTQYF TGTGCCAGCAGCGTGGGGGTGATATACACAGATACGCAGTATTTT
TRBJ2-3 NA TRBV6-1 NA CASTTADTQYF TGTGCCAGCACCACCGCAGATACGCAGTATTTT
TRBJ2-5 NA TRBV12-3/TRBV12-4 NA CASSHRTQETQYF TGTGCCAGCAGTCACAGGACCCAAGAGACCCAGTACTTC
TRBJ1-1 NA TRBV5-1 many CASSRTDLNTEAFF TGCGCCAGCAGCCGGACCGACCTGAACACTGAAGCTTTCTTT
TRBJ1-2 TRBD1 TRBV7-9 few CASSLVFGTAVGYTF TGTGCCAGCAGCTTAGTTTTTGGGACAGCCGTTGGCTACACCTTC
TRBJ2-6 NA TRBV11-2 many CASSVRLSGANVLTF TGTGCCAGCAGCGTAAGATTATCTGGGGCCAACGTCCTGACTTTC
TRBJ1-5 NA TRBV12-3/TRBV12-4 once CASSLHNNQPQHF TGTGCCAGCAGTTTGCATAACAATCAGCCCCAGCATTTT
TRBJ2-1 NA TRBV12-3/TRBV12-4 NA CASSLQQKSYNEQFF TGTGCCAGCAGTTTGCAGCAGAAATCCTACAATGAGCAGTTCTTC
TRBJ2-3 NA TRBV9 many CASSDRSTDTQYF TGTGCCAGCAGCGATCGAAGCACAGATACGCAGTATTTT
TRBJ1-4 NA TRBV4-3 NA CASSQLPGVRLFF TGCGCCAGCAGCCAACTCCCGGGGGTGCGGCTGTTTTTT
TRBJ1-6 NA TRBV18 many CASSPSTGDGAPLHF TGTGCCAGCTCACCAAGTACCGGGGACGGGGCACCCCTCCACTTT
TRBJ2-7 TRBD1 TRBV7-9 many CASSFGTGNDEQYF TGTGCCAGCAGCTTTGGGACAGGGAACGACGAGCAGTACTTC
TRBJ1-5 NA TRBV4-3 few CASSQDFGRNQPQHF TGCGCCAGCAGCCAAGACTTCGGGAGAAATCAGCCCCAGCATTTT
TRBJ1-5 NA TRBV5-6 many CASSSTGRGNQPQHF TGTGCCAGCAGCTCTACAGGGCGGGGCAATCAGCCCCAGCATTTT
TRBJ2-5 TRBD2 TRBV5-1 many CASSASGRETQYF TGCGCCAGCAGCGCAAGCGGGAGGGAGACCCAGTACTTC
TRBJ2-5 NA TRBV5-5 many CASSLVTGQETQYF TGTGCCAGCAGCTTGGTCACAGGGCAAGAGACCCAGTACTTC
TRBJ1-2 NA TRBV5-1 many CASSDIIGGRVGYTF TGCGCCAGCAGCGATATCATCGGGGGGCGCGTGGGCTACACCTTC
TRBJ2-2 NA TRBV30 many CAWSVTPSANTGELFF TGTGCCTGGAGTGTGACTCCTAGTGCGAACACCGGGGAGCTGTTTTTT
TRBJ2-2 NA TRBV3-2 NA CASSRLRGPRAGELFF TGTGCCAGCAGCCGCCTAAGAGGGCCCAGGGCCGGGGAGCTGTTTTTT
TRBJ2-3 TRBD1 TRBV29-1 many CSVPGQGLDTQYF TGCAGCGTTCCGGGACAGGGACTAGATACGCAGTATTTT
TRBJ2-1 TRBD1 TRBV6-1 many CASMRGQGLNEQFF TGTGCCAGCATGAGGGGACAGGGTCTGAATGAGCAGTTCTTC
TRBJ2-3 NA TRBV6-5 many CASSYGGAGDTQYF TGTGCCAGCAGTTACGGGGGAGCTGGAGATACGCAGTATTTT
TRBJ2-1 NA TRBV18 few CASSPEGGGAYNEQFF TGTGCCAGCTCACCGGAGGGGGGAGGTGCCTACAATGAGCAGTTCTTC
TRBJ2-7 NA TRBV20-1 many CSAQRGRVRGDEQYF TGCAGTGCTCAGCGAGGCAGAGTGAGGGGAGACGAGCAGTACTTC
TRBJ2-7 TRBD2 TRBV10-2 NA CASSAVRTSAYEQYF TGCGCCAGCAGTGCAGTCCGGACTAGCGCCTACGAGCAGTACTTC
TRBJ2-7 NA TRBV18 many CASSPDGSPPLF TGTGCCAGCTCACCCGACGGGTCCCCCCCTCTTTTC
TRBJ1-6 NA TRBV20-1 many CSARDARAGENSPLHF TGCAGTGCTAGAGATGCAAGGGCTGGTGAGAATTCACCCCTCCACTTT
TRBJ2-3 NA TRBV4-1 few CAATGSTDTQYF TGCGCCGCAACAGGGAGCACAGATACGCAGTATTTT
TRBJ1-2 NA TRBV12-3/TRBV12-4 NA CASSFRAANYGYTF TGTGCCAGCAGTTTCCGCGCAGCTAACTATGGCTACACCTTC
TRBJ2-2 NA TRBV7-3 NA CASRRDTSTGELFF TGTGCCAGCAGGAGGGACACCTCCACCGGGGAGCTGTTTTTT
TRBJ2-4 TRBD1 TRBV10-3 many CAIGRQGANIQYF TGTGCCATCGGGAGACAGGGTGCAAACATTCAGTACTTC
TRBJ2-3 NA TRBV20-1 many CSAPYLQGSTDTQYF TGCAGTGCTCCGTACTTACAGGGAAGCACAGATACGCAGTATTTT
TRBJ2-5 NA TRBV11-1 many CASSLRPGAETQYF TGTGCCAGCAGCTTACGTCCGGGGGCAGAGACCCAGTACTTC
TRBJ2-7 NA TRBV5-1 many CASSSGDEQYF TGCGCCAGCAGCTCCGGGGACGAGCAGTACTTC
TRBJ1-1 NA TRBV5-1 NA CASSVRAWDTEAFF TGCGCCAGCAGCGTCAGGGCTTGGGACACTGAAGCTTTCTTT
TRBJ1-1 TRBD1 TRBV5-1 many CASSPVGDRESITEAFF TGCGCCAGCAGCCCGGTAGGGGACAGGGAATCGATTACTGAAGCTTTCTTT
TRBJ2-7 NA TRBV18 many CASSPPRAGPINEQYF TGTGCCAGCTCACCACCCCGGGCGGGGCCAATTAACGAGCAGTACTTC
TRBJ1-1 TRBD1 TRBV19 few CASSPSGGQGMNTEAFF TGTGCCAGTAGTCCCTCGGGTGGACAGGGGATGAACACTGAAGCTTTCTTT
TRBJ1-1 TRBD1 TRBV3-1 NA CASSSRQGASEAFF TGTGCCAGCAGCTCGCGACAGGGGGCGAGTGAAGCTTTCTTT
TRBJ1-1 NA TRBV28 many CASTLMGGLLNTEAFF TGTGCCAGCACCCTTATGGGGGGACTATTGAACACTGAAGCTTTCTTT
TRBJ2-7 NA TRBV2 many CASSESYRGLSYEQYF TGTGCCAGCAGTGAAAGTTATAGAGGACTCTCCTACGAGCAGTACTTC
TRBJ2-5 NA TRBV2 many CASNRILQETQYF TGTGCCAGCAATAGGATCCTGCAAGAGACCCAGTACTTC
TRBJ2-2 TRBD2 TRBV2 NA CASMLAGDTGELFF TGTGCCAGCATGCTGGCGGGGGACACCGGGGAGCTGTTTTTT
TRBJ2-3 TRBD1 TRBV14 NA CASSQGQGVLTDTQYF TGTGCCAGCAGCCAAGGACAGGGGGTATTAACAGATACGCAGTATTTT
TRBJ2-7 TRBD1 TRBV7-6 NA CASSPVTGREQYF TGTGCCAGCAGCCCAGTGACAGGGCGTGAGCAGTACTTC
TRBJ1-4 NA TRBV10-3 few CAISRTSGKEEKLFF TGTGCCATTTCGCGCACCTCGGGGAAGGAAGAAAAACTGTTTTTT
TRBJ1-5 NA TRBV7-9 NA CASSVGGQPQHF TGTGCCAGCAGCGTCGGGGGGCAGCCCCAGCATTTT